The present TCR beta chain was sequenced within a study of cytomegalovirus exposure and HLA in healthy donors. Study-wide findings and caveats: In vitro work confirmed that three CMV-associated chains recognize CMV antigens. An Asian-associated ancestry cluster reportedly showed fewer N-insertions than the approximately 620-donor mean in a later analysis.

This cohort consisted of healthy bone marrow donors. Deletions cut 4 bases from V and 0 bases from J, with 9 bases between. The CDR3 covers 14 residues. The germline V gene has CDR1 LGHNA and CDR2 YNFKEQ. Primers for the PCR totalled 60 Vbeta and 13 Jbeta. Repertoires were generated with immunoSEQ multiplex PCR, while TCRdb's copy carries only in-frame clones and drops some. The sample lists about 67,000 clones; around 67% were seen once. As regards this clone: The antigen is unknown. A read error may be the cause here, since a much bigger clone is one base away.

What was sequenced was PBMCs. This rearrangement joins TRBV4-2 to TRBJ1-1; the D gene is possibly TRBD1 (5 bases). The receptor was isolated from a woman between 25 and 40 years old in good health and CMV-seronegative. CDR3 residues: CASSRVGVNTEAFF. CDR3 DNA sequence: TGTGCCAGCAGCCGAGTAGGGGTGAACACTGAAGCTTTCTTT.